The 21 T cell receptor beta chains below come from one sample, sequenced in a study of vaccination effects on CD4 cells after COVID-19. Antigens for these TCRs are unknown. The repertoire was sequenced with immunoSEQ multiplex PCR; TCRdb's copy has only in-frame clones and lacks some. In the table there are about 32,000 clones, roughly two thirds of which are singletons. Before sequencing, viral peptide pools were used by the ViraFEST assay to expand antigen-specific CD4+ T cells. Following a roughly 9-day culture, CD4+ T cells were purified. Participants were given two doses of BNT162b2 or mRNA-1273 vaccine. The sample in question was CD4+ T cells from PBMCs cultured with HCoV-229E spike peptides, obtained after COVID-19 vaccination. Receptor source: a human donor who received a COVID-19 vaccine.

This clone was counted a few times. The chain recombines TRBV27 with TRBJ1-2, with a weak D call TRBD1 (5 bases). Trimming removed 7 bases at V and 1 base at J, with 13 bases between. CDR1 MNHEY and CDR2 SMNVEV come from the germline V gene (reference sequence). The CDR3 spans 14 residues. CDR3 coding DNA: TGTGCCAGCAAGTACAGGAACCATAACTATGGCTACACCTTC. Its translation: CASKYRNHNYGYTF.

CDR3 amino acids: CASSPPNGQETQYF. The CDR3 nucleotides are TGTGCCAGCTCACCACCCAATGGGCAAGAGACCCAGTACTTC. The chain employs TRBV18 and TRBJ2-5; D is uncertain. The V end was cut by 0 bases, the J end by 2 bases, with 7 bases between. This CDR3 is built from 14 residues. Germline CDR1 reads KGHSH; CDR2 reads LQKENI.

The chain couples TRBV6-5 to TRBJ1-4, with D perhaps matching TRBD1 (6 bases). CDR1 and CDR2 from the germline V gene are MNHEY and SVGAGI. V dropped 7 bases and J dropped 1 base, with 10 bases sitting between them. CDR3 length: 14 residues. CDR3 loop: CASIADRTNEKLFF. The CDR3, as DNA: TGTGCCAGCATCGCGGACAGAACTAATGAAAAACTGTTTTTT.

The CDR3 DNA is TGCAGCGCTGGACTAGCGGGAGAGGGAAGGTACGAGCAGTACTTC. As protein: CSAGLAGEGRYEQYF. The chain uses TRBV29-1 and TRBJ2-7, with 13 bases matching TRBD2. The CDR3 consists of 15 residues. Germline CDR1 SQVTM, CDR2 ANQGSEA. V shed 7 bases, J shed 4 bases, and the junction held 10 bases outside the gene matches.

This sequence joins TRBV27 and TRBJ1-1; 8 bases are shared with TRBD1. Germline V gene data show CDR1 as MNHEY and CDR2 as SMNVEV (reference sequence). V lost 4 bases, J lost 1 base, and 11 bases stayed unmatched. This CDR3 is 17 amino acids long. In DNA, the CDR3 is TGTGCCAGCAGTTCTATATTCCAACAGGGGGGGAACACTGAAGCTTTCTTT. Encoded protein: CASSSIFQQGGNTEAFF.

The rearrangement uses TRBV5-4 and TRBJ2-5; the match to TRBD1 covers 8 bases. This CDR3 has 14 residues. J lost 5 bases, V lost 4 bases, and 7 bases had no gene match. Germline V gene sequence: CDR1 SGHNT, CDR2 YYREEE (reference sequence). CDR3 in amino acids: CASSAQGAGETQYF. The CDR3, as DNA: TGTGCCAGCAGCGCCCAGGGGGCGGGTGAGACCCAGTACTTC.

In DNA, the CDR3 is TGTGCCAGCAGCGCCCCGCCGGGCCAAGAGACCCAGTACTTC. Translating it yields CASSAPPGQETQYF. The V gene is TRBV5-4, the J gene TRBJ2-5; D gene unclear. V was clipped by 4 bases and J by 1 base, with 11 bases between them. CDR1 is SGHNT, CDR2 YYREEE, per germline (reference sequence). The CDR3 extends over 14 amino acids.

V and J are TRBV6-6 and TRBJ1-2; D might be TRBD1 (5 bases). CDR1 and CDR2 from the germline V gene are MNHNY and SVGAGI (reference sequence). V lost 0 bases, J lost 3 bases, and 14 bases lay in between. The CDR3 runs 16 residues. The CDR3 nucleotides read TGTGCCAGCAGTTACTCACCCCTGGAGGGGTACTATGGCTACACCTTC. This encodes CASSYSPLEGYYGYTF.

J is TRBJ2-3 and V is TRBV6-5; 10 nucleotides match TRBD1. V lost 6 bases and J lost 4; bases outside the gene matches: 4. The V gene's germline CDR1 is MNHEY and CDR2 SVGAGI. The CDR3 runs to 14 residues. The CDR3 sequence: CASRTGQGSDTQYF. CDR3 bases: TGTGCCAGCAGGACGGGACAGGGGTCAGATACGCAGTATTTT.

The chain employs TRBV19 and TRBJ2-7, with D possibly being TRBD2 (6 bases). V lost 2 bases and J lost 4, with 9 bases in between. The germline V gene has CDR1 LNHDA and CDR2 SQIVND (reference sequence). The CDR3 sequence is 13 residues long. CDR3 residues: CASSISRGYEQYF. The DNA for the CDR3 is TGTGCCAGTAGTATATCACGGGGGTACGAGCAGTACTTC. Full variable domain (outside the CDR3, taken from reference TRBV19 and TRBJ2-7): DGGITQSPKYLFRKEGQNVTLSCEQNLNHDAMYWYRQDPGQGLRLIYYSQIVNDFQKGDIAEGYSVSREKKESFPLTVTSAQKNPTAFYLCASSISRGYEQYFGPGTRLTVT.

The chain carries TRBV27 and TRBJ2-7; 12 bases map to TRBD2. The CDR3 has 14 residues. Germline trimming cut 5 bases from V and 7 bases from J; bases unmatched to any gene: 6. Germline CDR1 MNHEY, CDR2 SMNVEV (reference sequence). CDR3 amino acids: CASSNPGLAGEQYF. DNA of the CDR3: TGTGCCAGCAGTAACCCGGGACTAGCGGGTGAGCAGTACTTC.

This clone came up a few times. CDR3 protein: CASSKVITETSTDTQYF. The CDR3 bases are TGTGCCAGCAGCAAAGTGATAACGGAAACTAGCACAGATACGCAGTATTTT. This chain joins TRBV21-1 and TRBJ2-3. TRBV21-1 corresponds to a pseudogene. This CDR3 region has 17 residues.

The chain carries TRBV7-9 and TRBJ2-1; tentative D call: TRBD2 (5 bases). Between the trimmed V and J ends, which lost 1 base and 13 bases, there was a span of 11 bases. The CDR3 runs to 12 residues. Germline loops: CDR1 SEHNR, CDR2 FQNEAQ (reference sequence). The CDR3 reads CASSLGSEGQFF. CDR3 DNA sequence: TGTGCCAGCAGCTTAGGATCCGAGGGTCAGTTCTTC.

This chain connects TRBV2 to TRBJ1-2; 7 bases are shared with TRBD1. The CDR3 runs 16 residues. Losses at the gene ends were 4 bases for V and 0 bases for J; bases not matched to a gene: 8. Per germline, CDR1 SNHLY and CDR2 FYNNEI. This CDR3 reads CASSGLLDRANYGYTF. The CDR3 region has the DNA TGTGCCAGCAGTGGGCTATTAGACAGGGCTAACTATGGCTACACCTTC.

V gene TRBV11-3 combines with J gene TRBJ2-2; maybe TRBD2 (6 bases). V gave up 5 bases and J gave up 5 bases, with 21 bases separating them. This CDR3 is built from 17 residues. From germline, CDR1 is SGHNT and CDR2 YENEEA. The CDR3 DNA is TGTGCCAGCAGCCAAACCGTCTACGGGAGCGGTACCGGGGAGCTGTTTTTT. Its protein product is CASSQTVYGSGTGELFF.

The genes are TRBV5-4 and TRBJ2-1; 11 bases map to TRBD2. J was trimmed by 0 bases and V by 0 bases; bases with no gene match: 8. Germline V gene sequence: CDR1 SGHNT, CDR2 YYREEE (reference sequence). The CDR3 contains 19 residues. The CDR3 is CASSLAAVAGGYSYNEQFF. The CDR3, as DNA: TGTGCCAGCAGCTTGGCGGCAGTAGCGGGGGGGTACTCCTACAATGAGCAGTTCTTC.

CDR3: CATSYSGDYGYTF. CDR3 DNA: TGTGCCACCAGCTACTCAGGCGACTATGGCTACACCTTC. The chain joins TRBV15 to TRBJ1-2; no clear D. From germline, CDR1 is LNHNV and CDR2 YYDKDF (reference sequence). The CDR3 runs to 13 residues. V lost 5 bases and J lost 3, with 10 bases in between.

DNA for the CDR3: TGCGCCAGCAGCTTGTCGACGGGGGGCCTGTACAATGAGCAGTTCTTC. Its protein is CASSLSTGGLYNEQFF. V usage is TRBV5-1 and J usage is TRBJ2-1; TRBD2 might be the D (7 bases). Between the trimmed V and J ends, which lost 1 base and 4 bases, there was a span of 15 bases. Germline CDR1 and CDR2: SGHRS and YFSETQ. This CDR3 has 16 amino acids.

The gene calls are TRBV2 and TRBJ2-6, with no clear D. Germline V gene data show CDR1 as SNHLY and CDR2 as FYNNEI. The CDR3 runs to 18 residues. The V gene lost 6 bases and the J gene lost 0 bases, with 18 bases spanning the gap. The chain's CDR3 is CASRPTSTLFSGANVLTF. Written as DNA, the CDR3 is TGTGCCAGCAGACCGACGTCGACCCTCTTCTCTGGGGCCAACGTCCTGACTTTC.

This clone has only one observation. One end of the junction varies from germline; a read error may be responsible. The chain carries TRBV19 and TRBJ2-2; TRBD1 matches at 7 bases. The CDR3 runs to 15 residues. Germline V gene data show CDR1 as LNHDA and CDR2 as SQIVND (reference sequence). For the CDR3, the DNA is TGTGCCAGTAGCCCCGGGACAGCGAACACCGGAGAGCTGTTTTTT. It specifies CASSPGTANTGELFF.

The rearrangement joins TRBV3-1 (or the pseudogene TRBV3-2) to TRBJ2-3, with 9 bases lining up with TRBD2. From germline, CDR1 is LGHDT and CDR2 YNNKEL (reference sequence). Trimming at V came to 4 bases and at J to 2 bases, leaving 16 bases not matched to a gene. The CDR3 length is 19 residues. The CDR3 DNA is TGTGCCAGCAGCCGCCGGGTGGCGGGAGGGCCGGGGAACACAGATACGCAGTATTTT. Protein: CASSRRVAGGPGNTDTQYF.